What follows are 20 T cell receptor beta chains derived from one specimen sequenced in a study of T cells after yellow fever vaccination. A single record per CDR3 protein comes from TCRdb applying MiXCR to the 5' RACE reads. Of approximately 300,000 distinct CDR3 sequences in the sample, 8.7% were seen once. Material: PBMCs, obtained on the day of the first yellow fever vaccination. The receptors here all came from a man in his late teens or twenties who received the YFV17D yellow fever vaccine.

This clonotype was observed a handful of times. The chain is built from TRBV13 and TRBJ2-5; D possibly uses TRBD1 or TRBD2 (5 bases each). Trimming removed 4 bases from V and 5 bases from J, with 11 bases in between. This CDR3 region has 13 residues. The germline V gene encodes CDR1 PRHDT and CDR2 FYEKMQ (reference sequence). The CDR3 loop reads CASSSDWGETQYF. DNA of the CDR3: TGTGCCAGCAGCTCCGACTGGGGGGAGACCCAGTACTTC.

The chain combines TRBV7-3 with TRBJ2-2; D is possibly TRBD2 (6 bases). CDR1 SGHTA and CDR2 FQGTGA come from the germline V gene. The CDR3 contains 16 residues. Between the trimmed V and J ends, which lost 4 bases and 0 bases, there was a span of 12 bases. CDR3 DNA sequence: TGTGCCAGCAGCTCCATTGGAGGGACGAACACCGGGGAGCTGTTTTTT. Its protein is CASSSIGGTNTGELFF.

The CDR3, as DNA: TGCGCCAGCAGCCAACCCCCGCGGAGGAACACTGAAGCTTTCTTT. Residues: CASSQPPRRNTEAFF. This chain joins TRBV4-1 and TRBJ1-1; D not certain. Germline CDR1 MGHRA, CDR2 YSYEKL. The CDR3 has 15 residues. V shed 2 bases and J shed 1 base, with 11 bases lying between them.

This chain connects TRBV7-4 to TRBJ1-1; no reliable D call. The CDR3 is made up of 11 amino acids. The germline CDR1 and CDR2 sequences are SGHVT and SQSDAQ. Trimming took 6 bases from V and 11 from J, leaving 13 bases between them. CDR3 nucleotides: TGTGCCAGCAGACTTGGCGTGGGGGCTTTCTTT. Translation gives CASRLGVGAFF. Full variable domain (remainder filled in from reference TRBV7-4 and TRBJ1-1): GAGVSQSPRYKVAKRGRDVALRCDSISGHVTLYWYRQTLGQGSEVLTYSQSDAQRDKSGRPSGRFSAERPERSVSTLKIQRTEQGDSAVYLCASRLGVGAFFGQGTRLTVV.

This clonotype was seen only a few times. This rearrangement joins TRBV20-1 to TRBJ1-1; possibly TRBD1 for D (5 bases). Trimming stripped 3 bases from V and 4 bases from J, with 15 bases between. This CDR3 is 14 amino acids long. Germline CDR1 DFQATT, CDR2 SNEGSKA (reference sequence). Here the CDR3 reads CSARHAGGITEAFF. The CDR3 nucleotides read TGCAGTGCTAGGCATGCCGGGGGAATCACTGAAGCTTTCTTT.

The chain recombines TRBV12-3 or TRBV12-4 with TRBJ2-1, with 7 bases fitting TRBD2. The CDR3 loop spans 13 amino acids. After removal of 7 bases from V and 4 bases from J, the junction contained 4 bases not matched to a gene. The CDR3 DNA follows: TGTGCCAGCATGAGCGGGGATTACAATGAGCAGTTCTTC. Amino acid sequence: CASMSGDYNEQFF.

The V call is TRBV14, the J call TRBJ2-7; D is perhaps TRBD1 (5 bases). Between the trimmed V and J ends, which lost 0 bases and 4 bases, there was a span of 13 bases. In germline, CDR1 is SGHDN, CDR2 FVKESK. There are 15 residues in the CDR3. For the CDR3, the DNA is TGTGCCAGCAGCCAAGATGGGGCAGAAGAATACGAGCAGTACGTC. Protein product: CASSQDGAEEYEQYV.

This clonotype was observed a handful of times. This chain joins TRBV20-1 and TRBJ1-6, with TRBD1 matching 9 bases. Looked up from germline, CDR1 is DFQATT and CDR2 is SNEGSKA (reference sequence). This CDR3 has 15 amino acids. V lost 5 bases and J lost 10; bases outside the gene matches: 12. In DNA form, the CDR3 reads TGCAGTGCTCTTAACTCGGGACAGGGTCGCTCACCCCTCCACTTT. Translation gives CSALNSGQGRSPLHF.

V and J are TRBV5-6 and TRBJ1-1, with 8 bases aligning to TRBD1. The CDR3 spans 16 residues. J lost 0 bases, V lost 1 base, and 5 bases had no gene match. The germline V gene has CDR1 SGHDT and CDR2 YYEEEE. In nucleotides, the CDR3 is TGTGCCAGCAGCTTGTGGGACAGGCGAATGAACACTGAAGCTTTCTTT. Its translation: CASSLWDRRMNTEAFF.

The rearrangement links TRBV24-1 to TRBJ2-1; D is possibly TRBD1 (6 bases). Trimming pared 0 bases from V and 7 bases from J, leaving 12 bases between. This CDR3 spans 15 amino acids. Germline V gene sequence: CDR1 KGHDR, CDR2 SFDVKD. CDR3 residues: CATSDLQGPGNEQFF. The DNA for the CDR3 is TGTGCCACCAGTGATTTGCAGGGGCCAGGAAATGAGCAGTTCTTC.

This chain uses TRBV29-1 with TRBJ2-5; D possibly corresponds to TRBD1 (5 bases). Germline V lookup: CDR1 SQVTM, CDR2 ANQGSEA. CDR3 length: 14 residues. Trimming took 2 bases from V and 4 from J, leaving 14 bases between them. CDR3 DNA: TGCAGCGTTGAAAAGACAGCTCGCGGAGAGACCCAGTACTTC. Amino acid sequence: CSVEKTARGETQYF. Full variable domain (rest looked up from reference TRBV29-1 and TRBJ2-5): SAVISQKPSRDICQRGTSLTIQCQVDSQVTMMFWYRQQPGQSLTLIATANQGSEATYESGFVIDKFPISRPNLTFSTLTVSNMSPEDSSIYLCSVEKTARGETQYFGPGTRLLVL.

The chain links TRBV20-1 to TRBJ2-1; D uncertain. Germline V gene data show CDR1 as DFQATT and CDR2 as SNEGSKA (reference sequence). Trimming left V 3 bases short and J 7 bases short, with 31 bases between. This CDR3 comprises 19 residues. The CDR3 DNA sequence: TGCAGTGCTAGTGGATTTATCGGCCCAAGACTCGCCTTCGAAAATGAGCAGTTCTTC. As protein: CSASGFIGPRLAFENEQFF.

This clonotype was counted only a few times. The chain joins TRBV12-3 or TRBV12-4 to TRBJ1-1, with D uncertain. CDR3 size: 15 residues. Trimming shortened V by 6 bases and J by 1 base, and 15 bases separated the two germline ends. Here the CDR3 DNA reads TGTGCCAGCAGGCCCTTAGGGAGTGCGAACACTGAAGCTTTCTTT. It codes for CASRPLGSANTEAFF.

This chain connects TRBV7-3 to TRBJ2-3; the D gene could be TRBD1 or TRBD2 (6 bases each). The length of the CDR3 is 15 residues. V was pared by 3 bases and J by 10 bases, with 20 bases between. CDR1 and CDR2 from the germline V gene are SGHTA and FQGTGA. CDR3 protein: CASSLSGADVLAQYF. CDR3 coding DNA: TGTGCCAGCAGCTTGTCGGGGGCCGATGTGTTGGCGCAGTATTTT.

The V gene is TRBV7-6, the J gene TRBJ2-1; unclear D gene. This CDR3 region has 15 residues. Germline lookup yields CDR1 SGHVS and CDR2 FNYEAQ. The V gene lost 2 bases and the J gene lost 0 bases, with 8 bases spanning the gap. The CDR3 loop is CASSLLSPSYNEQFF. The CDR3 nucleotides read TGTGCCAGCAGCTTACTGTCCCCCTCCTACAATGAGCAGTTCTTC.

The rearrangement links TRBV5-1 to TRBJ2-3, with D possibly TRBD1 on 5 matching bases. V was trimmed by 0 bases and J by 4 bases, leaving 12 bases between them. Germline-derived CDR1 and CDR2 are SGHRS and YFSETQ. The CDR3 runs to 15 residues. The CDR3 sequence is CASSLAGQGADTQYF. DNA of the CDR3: TGCGCCAGCAGCTTGGCCGGGCAGGGCGCAGATACGCAGTATTTT.

The rearrangement joins TRBV20-1 to TRBJ2-1; D might be TRBD2 (6 bases). Trimming left V 0 bases short and J 2 bases short, with 11 bases between. Germline values: CDR1 DFQATT, CDR2 SNEGSKA (reference sequence). The CDR3 has 15 amino acids. The CDR3: CSARDRRGAYNEQFF. The CDR3 DNA reads as TGCAGTGCTAGAGATCGGCGGGGAGCCTACAATGAGCAGTTCTTC.

This clonotype was recorded a few times. The chain uses TRBV2 and TRBJ1-2, with D possibly matching TRBD1 (6 bases). CDR3 length equals 13 residues. V lost 6 bases and J lost 7, with 15 bases in between. Germline V gene sequence: CDR1 SNHLY, CDR2 FYNNEI. The CDR3 nucleotides are TGTGCCAGCAGCGCCGAGACAGGCGGTGGCTACACCTTC. Translation: CASSAETGGGYTF.

The chain combines TRBV20-1 with TRBJ2-1; 7 nucleotides match TRBD2. CDR3 size: 15 residues. The V segment lost 3 bases and the J segment 4 bases; nucleotides outside the gene matches: 9. Germline V gives CDR1 DFQATT, CDR2 SNEGSKA (reference sequence). CDR3 sequence (DNA): TGCAGTGCTAGCAGCCCCTTGCGGGGGTACAATGAGCAGTTCTTC. It specifies CSASSPLRGYNEQFF.

The genes are TRBV14 and TRBJ2-7; 7 bases map to TRBD1. Unmatched junction bases numbered 10, after V lost 3 bases and J lost 2 bases. This CDR3 contains 16 residues. CDR1 is SGHDN, CDR2 FVKESK, per germline. The CDR3 reads CASSHKEGQATYEQYF. The CDR3, as DNA: TGTGCCAGCAGCCACAAGGAAGGACAGGCAACCTACGAGCAGTACTTC.